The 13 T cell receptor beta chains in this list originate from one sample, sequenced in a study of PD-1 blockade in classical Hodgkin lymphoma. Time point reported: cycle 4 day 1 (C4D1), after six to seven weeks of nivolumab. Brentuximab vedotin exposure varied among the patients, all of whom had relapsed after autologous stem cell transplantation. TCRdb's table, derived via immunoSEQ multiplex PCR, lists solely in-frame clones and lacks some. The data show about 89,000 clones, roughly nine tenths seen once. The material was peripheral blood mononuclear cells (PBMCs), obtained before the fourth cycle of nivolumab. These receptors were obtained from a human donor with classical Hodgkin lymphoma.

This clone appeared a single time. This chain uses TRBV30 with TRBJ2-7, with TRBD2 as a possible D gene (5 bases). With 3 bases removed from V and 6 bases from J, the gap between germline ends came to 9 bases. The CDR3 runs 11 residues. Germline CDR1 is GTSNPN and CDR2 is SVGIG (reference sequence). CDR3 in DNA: TGTGCCTGGAGGGACTTGCGCGAGCAGTACTTC. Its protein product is CAWRDLREQYF.

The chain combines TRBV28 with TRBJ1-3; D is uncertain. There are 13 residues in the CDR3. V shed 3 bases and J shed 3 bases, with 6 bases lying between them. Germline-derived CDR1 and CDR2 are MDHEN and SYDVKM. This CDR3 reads CASSFSRGNTIYF. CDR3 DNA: TGTGCCAGCAGTTTTTCTCGTGGAAACACCATATATTTT.

The CDR3 coding sequence is TGTGCCAGCAGCTTGTCTACAGGGGGGGCCTTCGGCTACACCTTC. It is translated as CASSLSTGGAFGYTF. The rearrangement uses TRBV5-4 and TRBJ1-2; 8 nucleotides align to TRBD1. Germline trimming cut 1 base from V and 8 bases from J; bases unmatched to any gene: 10. The CDR3 is 15 amino acids. Germline-derived CDR1 and CDR2 are SGHNT and YYREEE (reference sequence).

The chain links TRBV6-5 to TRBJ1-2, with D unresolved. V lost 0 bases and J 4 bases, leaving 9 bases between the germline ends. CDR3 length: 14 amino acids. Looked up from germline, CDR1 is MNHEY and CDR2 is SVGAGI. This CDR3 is CASSYSRLPYGYTF. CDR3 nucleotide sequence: TGTGCCAGCAGTTACTCCCGGCTACCCTATGGCTACACCTTC.

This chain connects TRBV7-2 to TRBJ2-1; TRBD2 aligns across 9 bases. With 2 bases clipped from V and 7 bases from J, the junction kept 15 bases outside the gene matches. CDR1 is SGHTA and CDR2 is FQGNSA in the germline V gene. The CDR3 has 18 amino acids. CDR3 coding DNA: TGTGCCAGCAGCTTAAGGAACAGCGGGGGGTACCTGTGGAATGAGCAGTTCTTC. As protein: CASSLRNSGGYLWNEQFF.

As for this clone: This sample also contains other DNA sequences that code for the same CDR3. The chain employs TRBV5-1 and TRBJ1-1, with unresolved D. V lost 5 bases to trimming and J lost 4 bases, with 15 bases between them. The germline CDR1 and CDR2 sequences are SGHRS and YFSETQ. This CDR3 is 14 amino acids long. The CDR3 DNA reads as TGCGCCAGCAGTCATCCTCAAGGCGGCACTGAAGCTTTCTTT. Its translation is CASSHPQGGTEAFF. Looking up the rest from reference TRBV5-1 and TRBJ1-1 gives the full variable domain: KAGVTQTPRYLIKTRGQQVTLSCSPISGHRSVSWYQQTPGQGLQFLFEYFSETQRNKGNFPGRFSGRQFSNSRSEMNVSTLELGDSALYLCASSHPQGGTEAFFGQGTRLTVV.

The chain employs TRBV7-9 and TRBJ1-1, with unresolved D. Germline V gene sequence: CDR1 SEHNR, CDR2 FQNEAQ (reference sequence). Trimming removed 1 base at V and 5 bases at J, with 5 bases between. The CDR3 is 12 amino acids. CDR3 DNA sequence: TGTGCCAGCAGCTTAGTTTATACTGAAGCTTTCTTT. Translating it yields CASSLVYTEAFF.

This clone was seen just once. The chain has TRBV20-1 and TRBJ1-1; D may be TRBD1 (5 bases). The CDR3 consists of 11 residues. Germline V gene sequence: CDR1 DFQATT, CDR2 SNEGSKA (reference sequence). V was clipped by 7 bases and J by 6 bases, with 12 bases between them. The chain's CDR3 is CSGLGGAEAFF. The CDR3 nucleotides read TGCAGTGGCCTCGGGGGAGCTGAAGCTTTCTTT.

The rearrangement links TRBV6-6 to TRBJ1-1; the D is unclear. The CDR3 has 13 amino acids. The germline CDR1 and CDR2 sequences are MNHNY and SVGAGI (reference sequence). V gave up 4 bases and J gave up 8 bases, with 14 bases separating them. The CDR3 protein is CASSLQTHQEAFF. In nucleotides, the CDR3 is TGTGCCAGCAGTTTACAGACACACCAGGAAGCTTTCTTT.

CDR3 sequence: CASSVGGGAGNEQFF. CDR3 in DNA: TGTGCCAGCAGCGTAGGCGGGGGGGCAGGTAATGAGCAGTTCTTC. The chain recombines TRBV9 with TRBJ2-1; 9 bases fit TRBD2. CDR3 length: 15 amino acids. V dropped 0 bases and J dropped 7; count of bases not matched to a gene: 5. Germline V lookup: CDR1 SGDLS, CDR2 YYNGEE. Filled out from reference TRBV9 and TRBJ2-1, the complete variable domain reads DSGVTQTPKHLITATGQRVTLRCSPRSGDLSVYWYQQSLDQGLQFLIQYYNGEERAKGNILERFSAQQFPDLHSELNLSSLELGDSALYFCASSVGGGAGNEQFFGPGTRLTVL.

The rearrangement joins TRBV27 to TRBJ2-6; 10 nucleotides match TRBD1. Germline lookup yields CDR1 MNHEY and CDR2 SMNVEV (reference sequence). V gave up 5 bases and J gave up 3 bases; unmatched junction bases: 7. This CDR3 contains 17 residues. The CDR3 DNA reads TGTGCCAGCAGTCGACAGGGGGCGATTGGTGGGGCCAACGTCCTGACTTTC. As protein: CASSRQGAIGGANVLTF.

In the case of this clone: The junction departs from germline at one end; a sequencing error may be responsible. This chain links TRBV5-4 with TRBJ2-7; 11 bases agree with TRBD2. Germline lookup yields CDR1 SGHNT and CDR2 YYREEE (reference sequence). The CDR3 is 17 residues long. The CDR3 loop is CASSLGGLADLAYEQCF. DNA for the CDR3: TGTGCCAGCAGCTTGGGGGGACTAGCGGATTTAGCCTACGAGCAGTGCTTC.

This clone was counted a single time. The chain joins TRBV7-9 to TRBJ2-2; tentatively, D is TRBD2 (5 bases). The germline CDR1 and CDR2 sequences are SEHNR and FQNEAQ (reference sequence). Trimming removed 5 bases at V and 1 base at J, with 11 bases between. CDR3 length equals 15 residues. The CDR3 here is CASSGERENTGELFF. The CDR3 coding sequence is TGTGCCAGCAGCGGAGAGAGGGAGAACACCGGGGAGCTGTTTTTT.